Listed below are T cell receptor beta chains from one sample, sequenced in a study of cytomegalovirus exposure and HLA in healthy donors. Sequencing used immunoSEQ multiplex PCR; TCRdb keeps in-frame clones, though not all of them. The sample contains 200,000 or so clones, 75% to 85% of which appear only once. Sequenced sample: PBMCs. These receptors all come from a woman aged 18-29 years in good health and CMV-seronegative. Both conserved end residues are part of each CDR3. Each record gives: J gene, D gene, clone size, V gene, CDR3 DNA, CDR3 protein. The D gene is left open where the match is weak. The size field is filled for only some rows; it gives once, few, many or a size class.

TRBJ2-5,.,.,TRBV6-1,TGTGCCAGCACTACATCAAGGGCGGGCGAGACCCAGTACTTC,CASTTSRAGETQYF
TRBJ2-4,TRBD1,.,TRBV10-1,TGCGCCAGCAGCCACGACAGGGGCGGGGACATTCAGTACTTC,CASSHDRGGDIQYF
TRBJ1-1,.,.,TRBV5-1,TGCGCCAGCAGCTTGGCGGAACAGGGTGGCACTGAAGCTTTCTTT,CASSLAEQGGTEAFF
TRBJ2-3,.,.,TRBV6-5,TGTGCCAGCAGTTACCGTGAGGATACGCAGTATTTT,CASSYREDTQYF
TRBJ1-5,TRBD1,.,TRBV15,TGTGCCACCAGCACCTGGGACAGGGGCCCTGAGGGCAATCAGCCCCAGCATTTT,CATSTWDRGPEGNQPQHF
TRBJ2-7,TRBD1,.,TRBV27,TGTGCCAGCAGTTCCTCCGGGACAGGACTCGAGCAGTACTTC,CASSSSGTGLEQYF
TRBJ1-1,TRBD1,once,TRBV9,TGTGCCAGCAGCGTAGTACAGGGGGCGAACACTGAAGCTTTCTTT,CASSVVQGANTEAFF
TRBJ2-5,.,.,TRBV7-8,TGTGCCAGCAGCAAAACCGGGAGAGGGGCAGAGACCCAGTACTTC,CASSKTGRGAETQYF
TRBJ2-7,TRBD2,.,TRBV19,TGTGCCAGCCCGGACCAGACTAGCGGGAGTTACGAGCAGTACTTC,CASPDQTSGSYEQYF
TRBJ2-7,.,.,TRBV14,TGTGCCAGCAGCCAAGTCCCGGGGGTCGAGCAGTACTTC,CASSQVPGVEQYF
TRBJ2-5,TRBD1,once,TRBV5-6,TGTGCCAGCAGCGCGTTACAGGGGAGAGAGACCCAGTACTTC,CASSALQGRETQYF
TRBJ1-1,TRBD1,.,TRBV5-4,TGTGCCAGCGGGACAGAGAACACTGAAGCTTTCTTT,CASGTENTEAFF
TRBJ1-3,TRBD1,.,TRBV30,TGTGCCTGGAGGACAGGGGGCGCTGGAAACACCATATATTTT,CAWRTGGAGNTIYF
TRBJ1-2,TRBD1,.,TRBV10-3,TGTGCCATCAGTGACTCCGGGACAGGGGGGGACTATGGCTACACCTTC,CAISDSGTGGDYGYTF
TRBJ1-3,.,.,TRBV30,TGTGCCTGGAGGCAAGAGGGCCCAAGGGCCCCGCACTCTGGAAACACCATATATTTT,CAWRQEGPRAPHSGNTIYF
TRBJ1-2,.,few,TRBV2,TGTGCCAGCAGTGTGAAGATAGGGGGAACGAACTATGGCTACACCTTC,CASSVKIGGTNYGYTF
TRBJ2-5,TRBD2,.,TRBV10-1,TGCGCCAGCAGTGAGGATCTAGCGGGAGGAGAGACCCAGTACTTC,CASSEDLAGGETQYF
TRBJ2-3,TRBD2,few,TRBV27,TGTGCCAGCGGAACAGTGCACTCTGATAGCGGGAGGGCCGGAACAGATACGCAGTATTTT,CASGTVHSDSGRAGTDTQYF
TRBJ2-3,TRBD1,.,TRBV6-6,TGTGCCAGCAGTTACCCCAGGGGGATGGAGGCAGATACGCAGTATTTT,CASSYPRGMEADTQYF
TRBJ1-1,.,few,TRBV4-2,TGTGCCAGCAGCTTACAACGGGGTGACACTGAAGCTTTCTTT,CASSLQRGDTEAFF